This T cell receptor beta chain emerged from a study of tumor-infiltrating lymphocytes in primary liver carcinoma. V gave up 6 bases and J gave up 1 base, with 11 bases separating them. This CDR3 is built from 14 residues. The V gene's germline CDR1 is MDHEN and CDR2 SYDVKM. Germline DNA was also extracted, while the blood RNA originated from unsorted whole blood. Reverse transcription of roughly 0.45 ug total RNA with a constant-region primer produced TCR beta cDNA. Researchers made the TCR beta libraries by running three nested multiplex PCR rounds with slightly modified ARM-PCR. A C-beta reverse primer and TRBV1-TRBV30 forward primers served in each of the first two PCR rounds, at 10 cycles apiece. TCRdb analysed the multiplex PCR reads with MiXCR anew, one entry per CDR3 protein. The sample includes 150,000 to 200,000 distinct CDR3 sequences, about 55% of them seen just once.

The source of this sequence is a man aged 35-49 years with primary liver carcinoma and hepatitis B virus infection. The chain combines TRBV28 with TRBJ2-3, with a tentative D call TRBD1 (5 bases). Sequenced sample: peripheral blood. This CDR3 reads CASSPSRGTDTQYF. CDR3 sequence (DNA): TGTGCCAGCAGCCCCTCCAGGGGCACAGATACGCAGTATTTT. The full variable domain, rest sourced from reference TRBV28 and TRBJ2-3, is DVKVTQSSRYLVKRTGEKVFLECVQDMDHENMFWYRQDPGLGLRLIYFSYDVKMKEKGDIPEGYSVSREKKERFSLILESASTNQTSMYLCASSPSRGTDTQYFGPGTRLTVL.